Here is one T cell receptor (beta chain) with its context. These data are taken from a study of CD8 T cells in Susac syndrome. Study-wide background: Among the Susac syndrome patients sequenced, six had active disease and fewer than 10 were in remission. There were Susac syndrome patients who were therapy-naive at blood draw, others on corticosteroids, and others on intravenous immunoglobulin alone.

The germline V gene encodes CDR1 KGHSH and CDR2 LQKENI. The CDR3 length is 14 residues. V was shortened by 3 bases and J by 4 bases, with 11 bases between the two germline ends. Patients with Susac syndrome fulfilled recently defined diagnostic criteria for definite or probable disease. An input of about 0.5 to 1 ug of RNA was subjected to reverse transcription using random hexamers. One entry per CDR3 protein results from TCRdb running MiXCR on the immunoSEQ multiplex PCR reads. Of around 150,000 distinct CDR3 sequences detected, almost 96% appear once; the ten largest clones hold roughly 0.084%. Specimen: CD4+ T cells from PBMCs. The receptor comes from a human donor with Susac syndrome. The chain joins TRBV18 to TRBJ2-3; D may be TRBD1 (6 bases). The CDR3 DNA reads TGTGCCAGCTCACCCGTTAACAGGGCAGATACGCAGTATTTT. This codes for CASSPVNRADTQYF.